The clone carrying this T cell receptor beta chain was observed a handful of times. This entry belongs to a study of Ad26.COV2.S vaccination and SARS-CoV-2 variants. Generated by immunoSEQ multiplex PCR, the TCRdb table keeps only in-frame clones and is missing some. The top ten clones hold approximately 2.1% of a sample with fewer than 400,000 clones, around four fifths of them seen once. This CDR3 contains 13 residues. V lost 6 bases and J 2 bases, leaving 11 bases between the germline ends. Germline CDR1 is SGHAT and CDR2 is FQNNGV. Documented treatment: roughly 20 received Ad26.COV2.S at low or high dose, single or two shots; about 5 received placebo; per-sample allocation not given. At day 63 after the first vaccine or placebo injection, samples were drawn. An adult donor aged 18-55 years was enrolled in Boston.

The chain couples TRBV11-2 to TRBJ2-7; the D call may be TRBD1 or TRBD2 (6 bases each). The sequence came from a person between 18 and 60 years old who received the Ad26.COV2.S COVID-19 vaccine or a placebo. Sample: peripheral blood, taken in a trial of Ad26.COV2.S vaccine versus placebo. The CDR3 here is CASRKGGPYEQYF. In DNA, the CDR3 is TGTGCCAGCAGAAAGGGGGGACCCTACGAGCAGTACTTC.